Following are 10 T cell receptor beta chains from one sample sequenced in a study of technical replicates of blood from several donors. Profiled with immunoSEQ multiplex PCR; TCRdb holds only in-frame clones, not every one. Of fewer than 85,000 clones listed, approximately 97% are singletons. Sample: T cells isolated from PBMCs. Source of these receptors: a human donor in good health.

The V call is TRBV29-1, the J call TRBJ1-1; no clear D. Between the trimmed V and J ends, which lost 6 bases and 1 base, there was a span of 12 bases. From germline, CDR1 is SQVTM and CDR2 ANQGSEA. The CDR3 totals 13 residues. The CDR3 sequence: CSVRRDKNTEAFF. DNA of the CDR3: TGCAGCGTCCGACGGGATAAGAACACTGAAGCTTTCTTT. Together with reference TRBV29-1 and TRBJ1-1, the CDR3 gives the full variable domain: SAVISQKPSRDICQRGTSLTIQCQVDSQVTMMFWYRQQPGQSLTLIATANQGSEATYESGFVIDKFPISRPNLTFSTLTVSNMSPEDSSIYLCSVRRDKNTEAFFGQGTRLTVV.

This clone has a single count. The chain combines TRBV30 with TRBJ2-1, with TRBD2 identical over 8 bases. V trimming: 2 bases; J trimming: 6 bases; junction bases outside the gene matches: 9. CDR3 size: 15 residues. Germline loops: CDR1 GTSNPN, CDR2 SVGIG (reference sequence). This CDR3 reads CAWSLTGTRSNEQFF. The CDR3 DNA reads as TGTGCCTGGAGTTTAACCGGGACTAGATCCAATGAGCAGTTCTTC.

The chain joins TRBV5-1 to TRBJ2-2; TRBD2 matches 7 bases. Per germline, CDR1 SGHRS and CDR2 YFSETQ. This CDR3 is built from 15 residues. Trimming cost V 8 bases and J 7 bases; bases outside gene matches: 14. The DNA for the CDR3 is TGCGCCAGTACTATAAAGACTAGCTCTCACGGGGAGCTGTTTTTT. As protein: CASTIKTSSHGELFF.

V usage is TRBV6-4 and J usage is TRBJ1-2; D may be TRBD1 (5 bases). The CDR3 length is 15 residues. Germline lookup yields CDR1 MRHNA and CDR2 SNTAGT. The V end lost 2 bases, the J end lost 0 bases, and 10 bases lay between the germline ends. The CDR3 reads CASSDTGDSNYGYTF. DNA for the CDR3: TGTGCCAGCAGTGACACGGGGGACTCTAACTATGGCTACACCTTC.

The J gene is TRBJ2-7, the V gene TRBV29-1, with D possibly matching TRBD1 (5 bases). V shed 3 bases and J shed 2 bases, with 5 bases lying between them. The CDR3 consists of 11 residues. Germline CDR1 and CDR2: SQVTM and ANQGSEA. CDR3 bases: TGCAGCGTTGAGGACACCTACGAGCAGTACTTC. Translation: CSVEDTYEQYF.

This clone was seen only once. The rearrangement joins TRBV2 to TRBJ1-3; weak D call: TRBD1 (5 bases). Germline V gene sequence: CDR1 SNHLY, CDR2 FYNNEI. V lost 7 bases and J 0 bases, leaving 10 bases between the germline ends. CDR3 length: 14 residues. The CDR3 is CASKLQVSGNTIYF. The CDR3 DNA follows: TGTGCCAGCAAATTACAGGTCTCTGGAAACACCATATATTTT.

A single count supports this clone. This chain connects TRBV10-3 to TRBJ2-7; D is undetermined. This CDR3 contains 14 residues. The germline CDR1 and CDR2 sequences are ENHRY and SYGVKD. Trimming shortened V by 7 bases and J by 0 bases, and 13 bases separated the two germline ends. In DNA form, the CDR3 reads TGTGCCATCAACTCCGGGTCCAGCTCCTACGAGCAGTACTTC. Amino acids: CAINSGSSSYEQYF.

The chain recombines TRBV19 with TRBJ2-3; 11 nucleotides align to TRBD1. CDR3 length: 15 residues. The junction had 5 bases not matched to a gene; V was cut back by 7 bases and J by 2 bases. Germline V gene sequence: CDR1 LNHDA, CDR2 SQIVND (reference sequence). CDR3: CASNEGQGVTDTQYF. The CDR3 nucleotides are TGTGCCAGTAACGAGGGACAGGGGGTCACAGATACGCAGTATTTT.

The chain links TRBV4-3 to TRBJ2-7, with 8 positions matching TRBD1. The CDR3 runs 14 residues. Per germline, CDR1 LGHNA and CDR2 YSLEER. V gave up 1 base and J gave up 4 bases; unmatched junction bases: 3. DNA of the CDR3: TGCGCCAGCAGCCAAGTTCAGGGGGCGTACGAGCAGTACTTC. Protein: CASSQVQGAYEQYF.

The genes are TRBV29-1 and TRBJ1-5; TRBD1 is a possible D gene (5 bases). V was clipped by 6 bases and J by 3 bases, with 15 bases between them. The CDR3 consists of 14 residues. Germline V CDR1 and CDR2: SQVTM, ANQGSEA. The CDR3 DNA is TGCAGCGTCACGATCCAGGGTACCAATCAGCCCCAGCATTTT. Translating gives CSVTIQGTNQPQHF.